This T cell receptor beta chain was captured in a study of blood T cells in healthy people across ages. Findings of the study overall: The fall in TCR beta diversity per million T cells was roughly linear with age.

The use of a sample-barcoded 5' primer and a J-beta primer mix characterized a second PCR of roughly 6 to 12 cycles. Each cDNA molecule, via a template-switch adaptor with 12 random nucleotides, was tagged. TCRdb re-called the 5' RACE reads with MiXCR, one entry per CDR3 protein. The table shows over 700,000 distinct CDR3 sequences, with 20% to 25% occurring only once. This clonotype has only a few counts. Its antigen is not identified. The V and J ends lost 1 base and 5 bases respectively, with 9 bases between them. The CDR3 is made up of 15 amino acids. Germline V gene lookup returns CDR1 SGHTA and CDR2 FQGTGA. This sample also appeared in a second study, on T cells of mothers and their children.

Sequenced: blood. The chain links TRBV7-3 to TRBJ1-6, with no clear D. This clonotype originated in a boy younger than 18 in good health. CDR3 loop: CASSLIGANNSPLHF. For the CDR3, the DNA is TGTGCCAGCAGCTTAATAGGAGCGAATAATTCACCCCTCCACTTT.